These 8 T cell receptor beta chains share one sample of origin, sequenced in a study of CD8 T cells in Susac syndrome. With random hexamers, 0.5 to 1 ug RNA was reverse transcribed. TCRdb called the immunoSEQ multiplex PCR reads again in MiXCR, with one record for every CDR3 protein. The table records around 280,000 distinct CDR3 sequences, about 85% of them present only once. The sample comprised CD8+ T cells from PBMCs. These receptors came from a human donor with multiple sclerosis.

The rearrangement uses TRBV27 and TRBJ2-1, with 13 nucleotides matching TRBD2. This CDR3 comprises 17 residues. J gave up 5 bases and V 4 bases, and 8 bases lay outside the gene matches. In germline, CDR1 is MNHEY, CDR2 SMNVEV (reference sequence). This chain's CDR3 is CASSWTSGSWGNNEQFF. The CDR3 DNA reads TGTGCCAGCAGTTGGACTAGCGGGAGCTGGGGGAACAATGAGCAGTTCTTC.

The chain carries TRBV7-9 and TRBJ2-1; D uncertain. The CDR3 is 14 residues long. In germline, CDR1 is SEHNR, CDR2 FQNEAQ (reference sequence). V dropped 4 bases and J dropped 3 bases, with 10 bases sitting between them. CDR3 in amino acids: CASSSTTFYNEQFF. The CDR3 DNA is TGTGCCAGCAGCTCGACAACTTTCTACAATGAGCAGTTCTTC. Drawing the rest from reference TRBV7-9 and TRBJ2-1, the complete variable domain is DTGVSQNPRHKITKRGQNVTFRCDPISEHNRLYWYRQTLGQGPEFLTYFQNEAQLEKSRLLSDRFSAERPKGSFSTLEIQRTEQGDSAMYLCASSSTTFYNEQFFGPGTRLTVL.

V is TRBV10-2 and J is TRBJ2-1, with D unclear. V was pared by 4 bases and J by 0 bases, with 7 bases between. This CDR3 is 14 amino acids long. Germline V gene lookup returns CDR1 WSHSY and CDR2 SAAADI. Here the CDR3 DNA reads TGCGCCAGCAGTGCCCGGCGCTCCTACAATGAGCAGTTCTTC. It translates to CASSARRSYNEQFF.

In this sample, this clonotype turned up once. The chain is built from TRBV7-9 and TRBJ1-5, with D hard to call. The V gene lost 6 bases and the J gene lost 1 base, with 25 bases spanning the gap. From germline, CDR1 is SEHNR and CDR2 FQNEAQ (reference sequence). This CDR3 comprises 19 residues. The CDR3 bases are TGTGCCAGCAGTTCGACTCCGGGCCGGAGCAATTGGAGCAATCAGCCCCAGCATTTT. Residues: CASSSTPGRSNWSNQPQHF.

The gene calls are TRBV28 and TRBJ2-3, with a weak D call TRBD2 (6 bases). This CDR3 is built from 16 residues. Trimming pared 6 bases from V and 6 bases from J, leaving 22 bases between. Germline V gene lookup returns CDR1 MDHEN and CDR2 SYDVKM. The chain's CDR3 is CASRTSPVLRRDTQYF. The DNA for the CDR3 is TGTGCCAGCAGAACTAGCCCGGTGCTGAGGAGGGATACGCAGTATTTT.

The CDR3 region is CASSVGKGEQYF. The DNA for the CDR3 is TGTGCCAGCAGCGTAGGAAAAGGGGAGCAGTACTTC. The genes are TRBV9 and TRBJ2-7, with unresolved D. The germline V gene has CDR1 SGDLS and CDR2 YYNGEE. CDR3 length equals 12 residues. V lost 0 bases and J 7 bases, leaving 8 bases between the germline ends.

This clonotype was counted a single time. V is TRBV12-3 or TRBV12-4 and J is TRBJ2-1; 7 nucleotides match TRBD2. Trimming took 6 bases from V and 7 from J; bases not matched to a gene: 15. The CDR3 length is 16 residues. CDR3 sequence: CASSERGWREWNEQFF. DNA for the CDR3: TGTGCCAGCAGCGAAAGGGGCTGGCGGGAGTGGAATGAGCAGTTCTTC.

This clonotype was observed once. The CDR3 nucleotides read TGCAGCGTTGAAGGACCCGGGACAGGGCCGGGGGAGCAGTACTTC. It is translated as CSVEGPGTGPGEQYF. This sequence joins TRBV29-1 and TRBJ2-7, with 9 bases lining up with TRBD1. Germline assignment: CDR1 SQVTM and CDR2 ANQGSEA. This CDR3 spans 15 amino acids. J was trimmed by 7 bases and V by 1 base; bases with no gene match: 11.